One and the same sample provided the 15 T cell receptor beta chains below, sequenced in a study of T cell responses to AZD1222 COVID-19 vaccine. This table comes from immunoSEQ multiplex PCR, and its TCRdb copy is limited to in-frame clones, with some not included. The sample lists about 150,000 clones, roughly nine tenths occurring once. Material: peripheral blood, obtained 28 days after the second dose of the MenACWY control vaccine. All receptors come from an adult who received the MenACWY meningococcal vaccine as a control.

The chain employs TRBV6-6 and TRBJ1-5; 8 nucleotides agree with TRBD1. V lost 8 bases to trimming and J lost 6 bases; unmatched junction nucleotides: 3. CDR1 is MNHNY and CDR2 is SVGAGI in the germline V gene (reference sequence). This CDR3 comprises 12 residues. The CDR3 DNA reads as TGTGCCAGCGGACAGGGAGGTCAGCCCCAGCATTTT. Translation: CASGQGGQPQHF.

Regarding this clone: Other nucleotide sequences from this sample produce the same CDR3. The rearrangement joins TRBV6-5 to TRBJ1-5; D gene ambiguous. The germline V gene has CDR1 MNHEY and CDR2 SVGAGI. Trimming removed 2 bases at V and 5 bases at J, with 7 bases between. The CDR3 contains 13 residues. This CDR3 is CASSYTRDQPQHF. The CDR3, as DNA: TGTGCCAGCAGTTACACAAGAGATCAGCCCCAGCATTTT.

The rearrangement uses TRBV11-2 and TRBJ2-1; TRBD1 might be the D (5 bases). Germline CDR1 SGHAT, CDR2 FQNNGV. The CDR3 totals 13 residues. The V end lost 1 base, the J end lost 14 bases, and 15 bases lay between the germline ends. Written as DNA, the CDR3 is TGTGCCAGCAGCTTAGTAGGGTCAGGGATGGAGTTCTTC. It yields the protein CASSLVGSGMEFF.

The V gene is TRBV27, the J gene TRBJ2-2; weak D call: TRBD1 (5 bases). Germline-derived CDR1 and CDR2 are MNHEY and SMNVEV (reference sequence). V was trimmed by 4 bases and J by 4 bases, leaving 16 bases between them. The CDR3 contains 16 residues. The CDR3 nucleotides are TGTGCCAGCAGTTCACCTGCCCCCAGGGCCACCGGGGAGCTGTTTTTT. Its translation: CASSSPAPRATGELFF.

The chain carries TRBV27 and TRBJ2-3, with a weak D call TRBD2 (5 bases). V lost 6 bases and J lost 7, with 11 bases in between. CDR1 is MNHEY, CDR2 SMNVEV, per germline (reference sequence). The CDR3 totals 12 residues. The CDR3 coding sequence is TGTGCCAGCAGCCGATCGGGGAATACGCAGTATTTT. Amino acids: CASSRSGNTQYF.

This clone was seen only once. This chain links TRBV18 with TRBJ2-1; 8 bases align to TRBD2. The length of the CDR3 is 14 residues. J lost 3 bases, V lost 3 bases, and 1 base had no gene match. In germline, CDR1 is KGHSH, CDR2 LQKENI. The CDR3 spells CASSPTSGYNEQFF. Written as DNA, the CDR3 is TGTGCCAGCTCACCCACTAGCGGCTACAATGAGCAGTTCTTC.

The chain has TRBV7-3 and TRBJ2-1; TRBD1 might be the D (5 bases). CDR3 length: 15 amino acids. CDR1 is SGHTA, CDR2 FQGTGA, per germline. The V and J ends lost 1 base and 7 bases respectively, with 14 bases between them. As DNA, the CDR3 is TGTGCCAGCAGCTTAAACGCGATAGGGGTTAATGAGCAGTTCTTC. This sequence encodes CASSLNAIGVNEQFF.

CDR3 sequence: CASSPRETPTDTQYF. The CDR3 DNA sequence: TGCGCCAGCAGCCCAAGGGAGACACCTACAGATACGCAGTATTTT. This chain connects TRBV4-3 to TRBJ2-3; perhaps TRBD2 as D (5 bases). Germline CDR1 LGHNA, CDR2 YSLEER. CDR3 size: 15 residues. With 4 bases removed from V and 3 bases from J, the gap between germline ends came to 14 bases.

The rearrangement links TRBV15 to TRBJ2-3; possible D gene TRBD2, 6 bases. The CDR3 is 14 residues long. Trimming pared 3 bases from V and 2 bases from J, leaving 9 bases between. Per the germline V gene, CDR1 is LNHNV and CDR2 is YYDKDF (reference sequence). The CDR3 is CATSSGSSTDTQYF. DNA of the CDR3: TGTGCCACCAGCAGCGGGAGTTCCACAGATACGCAGTATTTT.

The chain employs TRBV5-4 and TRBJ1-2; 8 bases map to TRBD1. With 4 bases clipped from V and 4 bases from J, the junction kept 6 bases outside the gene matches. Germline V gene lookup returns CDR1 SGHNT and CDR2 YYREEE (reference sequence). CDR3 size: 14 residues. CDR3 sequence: CASSIQGASYGYTF. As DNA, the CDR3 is TGTGCCAGCAGCATCCAGGGGGCTAGCTATGGCTACACCTTC.

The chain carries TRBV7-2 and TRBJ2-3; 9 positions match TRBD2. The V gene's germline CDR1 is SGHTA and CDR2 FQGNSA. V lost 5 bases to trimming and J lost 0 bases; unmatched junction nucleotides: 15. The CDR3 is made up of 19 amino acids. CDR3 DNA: TGTGCCAGCAGCACCCCCCATAAGCGGGGGGCCTCTAGCACAGATACGCAGTATTTT. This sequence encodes CASSTPHKRGASSTDTQYF.

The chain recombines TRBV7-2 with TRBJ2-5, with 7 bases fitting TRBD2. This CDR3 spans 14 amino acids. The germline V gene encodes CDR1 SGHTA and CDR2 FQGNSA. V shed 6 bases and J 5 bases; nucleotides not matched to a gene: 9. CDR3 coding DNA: TGTGCCAGCAGACGCAGGGCGGGAGAGGAGACCCAGTACTTC. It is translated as CASRRRAGEETQYF.

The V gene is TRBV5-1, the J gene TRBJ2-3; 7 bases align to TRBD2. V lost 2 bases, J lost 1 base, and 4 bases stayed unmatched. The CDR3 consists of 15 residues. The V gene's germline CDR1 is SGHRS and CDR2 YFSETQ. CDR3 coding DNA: TGCGCCAGCAGCTTTGCTCGGGGGGGCACAGATACGCAGTATTTT. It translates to CASSFARGGTDTQYF.

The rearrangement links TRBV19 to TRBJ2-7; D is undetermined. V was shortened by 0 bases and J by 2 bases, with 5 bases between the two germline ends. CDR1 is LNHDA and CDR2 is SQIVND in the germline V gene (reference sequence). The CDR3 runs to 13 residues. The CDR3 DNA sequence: TGTGCCAGTAGTATAGAGGCAGCCTACGAGCAGTACTTC. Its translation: CASSIEAAYEQYF. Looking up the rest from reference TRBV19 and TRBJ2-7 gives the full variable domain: DGGITQSPKYLFRKEGQNVTLSCEQNLNHDAMYWYRQDPGQGLRLIYYSQIVNDFQKGDIAEGYSVSREKKESFPLTVTSAQKNPTAFYLCASSIEAAYEQYFGPGTRLTVT.

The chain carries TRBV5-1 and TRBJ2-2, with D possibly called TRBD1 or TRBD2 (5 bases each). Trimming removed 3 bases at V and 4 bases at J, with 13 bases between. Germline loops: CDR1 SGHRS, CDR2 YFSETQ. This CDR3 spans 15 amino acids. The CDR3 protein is CASSSSGATTGELFF. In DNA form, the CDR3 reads TGCGCCAGCAGCTCGTCCGGGGCGACCACCGGGGAGCTGTTTTTT.